These T cell receptor beta chains were read from a single sample in a study of cytomegalovirus exposure and HLA in healthy donors. Only in-frame clones appear in the TCRdb table, and some are missing; sequencing was by immunoSEQ multiplex PCR. The table shows about 120,000 clones, with around 89% occurring only once. Specimen: PBMCs. These receptors were taken from a man aged 18 to 35 in good health and CMV-seronegative. The CDR3 runs from the conserved cysteine through the conserved F or W. Clone sizes are given selectively: once, few, many, or a class where the clone is expanded.

size	V	J	CDR3
NA	TRBV4-1	TRBJ2-2	CASSAPSGSGNGELFF
NA	TRBV23-1	TRBJ1-2	CASSRWGDRGSNGYGYTF
once	TRBV28	TRBJ2-1	CASRAGEQFF
once	TRBV30	TRBJ1-1	CAGDRGNTEAFF
NA	TRBV25-1	TRBJ1-2	CASSEGARYGYTF
NA	TRBV6-1	TRBJ2-7	CASRPSTGTYEQYF
NA	TRBV2	TRBJ1-5	CASSEIGGFQPQHF
few	TRBV23-1	TRBJ2-1	CASSHIRVTGEKFF
NA	TRBV19	TRBJ2-5	CASSILVQETQYF
NA	TRBV7-2	TRBJ2-2	CASSRQSMVATGELFF
once	TRBV4-1	TRBJ2-7	CASSPGQGVSYEQYF
NA	TRBV11-3	TRBJ2-3	CASSARQGFGTDTQYF
NA	TRBV11-3	TRBJ2-1	CASSSGLAGGPGFNEQFF
NA	TRBV10-3	TRBJ1-1	CAIRRTGNTEAFF
NA	TRBV4-2	TRBJ1-1	CASSQRGADRGDEAFF
NA	TRBV19	TRBJ2-1	CASSMRTSGGGDEQFF
NA	TRBV5-1	TRBJ1-3	CASSLELLRQGLGGNTIYF
NA	TRBV5-1	TRBJ2-5	CASSHRLDRPYQETQYF
NA	TRBV7-7	TRBJ2-1	CASSPGLSSYNEQFF
NA	TRBV27	TRBJ1-5	CASSLTGAYQPQHF
few	TRBV4-1	TRBJ2-3	CASSQRRAGGRTDTQYF
NA	TRBV30	TRBJ1-6	CACQWTGTYNSPLHF